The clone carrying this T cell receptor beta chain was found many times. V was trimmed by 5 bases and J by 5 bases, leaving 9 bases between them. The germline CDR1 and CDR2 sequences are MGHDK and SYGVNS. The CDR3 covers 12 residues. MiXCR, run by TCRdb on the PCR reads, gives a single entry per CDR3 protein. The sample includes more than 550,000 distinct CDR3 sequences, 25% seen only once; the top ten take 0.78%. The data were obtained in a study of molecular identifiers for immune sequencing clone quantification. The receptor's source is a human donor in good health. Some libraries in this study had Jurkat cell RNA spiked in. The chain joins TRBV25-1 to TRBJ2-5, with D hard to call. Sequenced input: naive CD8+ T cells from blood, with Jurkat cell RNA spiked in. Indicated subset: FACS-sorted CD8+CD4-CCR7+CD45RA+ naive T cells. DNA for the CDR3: TGTGCCAGCAGTTCGGGCCAGGAGACCCAGTACTTC. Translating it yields CASSSGQETQYF.